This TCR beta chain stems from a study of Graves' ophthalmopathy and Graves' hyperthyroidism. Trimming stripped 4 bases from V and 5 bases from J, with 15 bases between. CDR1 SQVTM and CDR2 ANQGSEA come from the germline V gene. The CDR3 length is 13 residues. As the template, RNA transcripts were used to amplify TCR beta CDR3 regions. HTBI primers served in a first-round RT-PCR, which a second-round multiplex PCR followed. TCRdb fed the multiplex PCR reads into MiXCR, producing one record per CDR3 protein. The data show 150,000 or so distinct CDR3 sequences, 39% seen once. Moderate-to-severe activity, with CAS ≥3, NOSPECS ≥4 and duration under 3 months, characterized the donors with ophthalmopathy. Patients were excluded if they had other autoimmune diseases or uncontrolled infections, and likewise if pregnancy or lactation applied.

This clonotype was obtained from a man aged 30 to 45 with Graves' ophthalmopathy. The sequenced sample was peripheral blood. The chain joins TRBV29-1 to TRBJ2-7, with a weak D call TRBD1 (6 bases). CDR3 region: CSVGRQGHDEQYF. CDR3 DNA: TGCAGCGTTGGTCGGCAGGGGCACGACGAGCAGTACTTC.